The sequence of this T cell receptor (beta chain) was determined in a study of T cell repertoires in cytomegalovirus infection. The overall study: The authors used CMV epitopes that were HLA-C-restricted (recently identified) and HLA-B-restricted (well studied). The public TCR beta signatures pointed to both CMV infection and matching HLA type.

For this clonotype: Its matching antigen is unknown.

TCRdb used MiXCR to reprocess the reads, holding one entry per CDR3 protein. Of about 220,000 distinct CDR3 sequences listed, around two fifths were seen once; the top ten hold roughly three fifths. Germline V CDR1 and CDR2: DFQATT, SNEGSKA (reference sequence). The CDR3 extends over 16 amino acids. Deletions cut 1 base from V and 1 base from J, with 17 bases between. Notes on the study in general: The study found HLA-C-restricted CMV-specific TCR beta clonotypes dominating the ex vivo response.

Here the sequenced sample was CD8+ T cells from cultured PBMCs, taken from culture after CMV antigen stimulation. The V gene is TRBV20-1, the J gene TRBJ2-7; a weak D match, TRBD2 (6 bases). This receptor was obtained from a human donor in good health (CMV status not recorded). Some clones in this sample may be carry-over from other donors' samples. The chain's CDR3 is CSARGNSRDSSYEQYF. CDR3 DNA: TGCAGTGCTAGAGGTAACTCCCGGGACTCATCCTACGAGCAGTACTTC.